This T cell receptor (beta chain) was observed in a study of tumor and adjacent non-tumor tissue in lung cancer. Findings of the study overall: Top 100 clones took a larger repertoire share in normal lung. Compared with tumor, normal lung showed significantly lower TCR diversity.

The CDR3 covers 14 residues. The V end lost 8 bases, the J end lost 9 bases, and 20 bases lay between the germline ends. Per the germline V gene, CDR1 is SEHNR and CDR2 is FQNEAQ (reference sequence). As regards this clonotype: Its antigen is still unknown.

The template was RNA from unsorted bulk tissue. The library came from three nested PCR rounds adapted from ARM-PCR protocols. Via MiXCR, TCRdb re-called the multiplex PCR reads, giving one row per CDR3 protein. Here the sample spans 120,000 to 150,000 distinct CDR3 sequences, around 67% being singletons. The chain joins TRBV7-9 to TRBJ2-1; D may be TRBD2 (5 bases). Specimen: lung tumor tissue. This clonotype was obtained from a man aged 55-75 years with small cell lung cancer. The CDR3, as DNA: TGTGCCAGCCCTGACGGACTGGAGATTGGTGAGCAGTTCTTC. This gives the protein CASPDGLEIGEQFF.